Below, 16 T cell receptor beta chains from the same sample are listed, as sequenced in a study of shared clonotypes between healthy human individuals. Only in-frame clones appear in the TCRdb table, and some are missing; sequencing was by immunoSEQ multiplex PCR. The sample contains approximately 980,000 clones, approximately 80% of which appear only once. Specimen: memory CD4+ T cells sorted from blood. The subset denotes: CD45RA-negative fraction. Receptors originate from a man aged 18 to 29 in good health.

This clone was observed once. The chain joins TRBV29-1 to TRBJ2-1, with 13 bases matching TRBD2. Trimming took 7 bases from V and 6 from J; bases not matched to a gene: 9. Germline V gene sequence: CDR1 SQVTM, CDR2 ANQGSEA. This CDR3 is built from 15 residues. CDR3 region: CSAEGGLAGINEQFF. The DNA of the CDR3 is TGCAGCGCTGAGGGGGGACTAGCGGGAATCAATGAGCAGTTCTTC.

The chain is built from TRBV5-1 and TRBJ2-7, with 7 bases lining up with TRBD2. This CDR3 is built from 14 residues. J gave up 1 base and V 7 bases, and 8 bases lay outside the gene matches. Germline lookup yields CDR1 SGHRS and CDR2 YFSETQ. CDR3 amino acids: CASSPGLPSYEQYF. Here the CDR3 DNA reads TGCGCCAGCTCCCCGGGACTACCTTCCTACGAGCAGTACTTC.

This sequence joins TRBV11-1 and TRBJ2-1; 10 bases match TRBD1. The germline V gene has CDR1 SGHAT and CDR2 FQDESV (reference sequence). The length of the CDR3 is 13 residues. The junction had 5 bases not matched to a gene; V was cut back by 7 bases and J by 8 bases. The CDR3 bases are TGTGCCAGCATGACAGGGGGCAGGGATGAGCAGTTCTTC. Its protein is CASMTGGRDEQFF.

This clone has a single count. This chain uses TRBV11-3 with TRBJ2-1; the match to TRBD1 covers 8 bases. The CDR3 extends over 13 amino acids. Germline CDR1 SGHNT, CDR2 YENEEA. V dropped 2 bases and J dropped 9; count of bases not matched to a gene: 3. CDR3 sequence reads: CASSLQGAGEQFF. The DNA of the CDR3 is TGTGCCAGCAGCTTACAGGGGGCTGGTGAGCAGTTCTTC.

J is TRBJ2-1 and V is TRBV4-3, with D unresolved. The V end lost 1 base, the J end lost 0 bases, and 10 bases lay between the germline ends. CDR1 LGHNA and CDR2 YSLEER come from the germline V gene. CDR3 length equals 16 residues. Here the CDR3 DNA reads TGCGCCAGCAGCCAAGCTTGGCGGAGCTCCTACAATGAGCAGTTCTTC. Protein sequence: CASSQAWRSSYNEQFF.

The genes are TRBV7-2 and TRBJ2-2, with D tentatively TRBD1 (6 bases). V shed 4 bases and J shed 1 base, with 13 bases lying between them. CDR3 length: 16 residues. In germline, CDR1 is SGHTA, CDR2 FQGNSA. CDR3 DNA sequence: TGTGCCAGCAGCTCAGGACTGACAGGGAACACCGGGGAGCTGTTTTTT. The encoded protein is CASSSGLTGNTGELFF.

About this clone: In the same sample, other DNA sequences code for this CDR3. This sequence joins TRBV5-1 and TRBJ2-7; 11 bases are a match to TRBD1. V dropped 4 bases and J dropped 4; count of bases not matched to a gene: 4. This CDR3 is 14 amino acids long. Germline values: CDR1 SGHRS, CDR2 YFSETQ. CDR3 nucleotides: TGCGCCAGCAGCGTGGACAGGGGGCTATACGAGCAGTACTTC. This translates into CASSVDRGLYEQYF.

CDR3 in amino acids: CAISGSTGFSYEQYF. CDR3 in DNA: TGTGCCATCAGTGGCAGCACAGGGTTTAGCTACGAGCAGTACTTC. The chain carries TRBV10-3 and TRBJ2-7; possibly TRBD1 for D (6 bases). V lost 4 bases and J 3 bases, leaving 16 bases between the germline ends. The CDR3 has 15 amino acids. The germline gives CDR1 ENHRY, CDR2 SYGVKD.

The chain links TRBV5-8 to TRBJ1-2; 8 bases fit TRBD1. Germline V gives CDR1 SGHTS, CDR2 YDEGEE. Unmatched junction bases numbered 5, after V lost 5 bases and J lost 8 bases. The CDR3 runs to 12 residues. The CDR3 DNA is TGTGCCAGCAGGCGACAGGGGAAAGGCTACACCTTC. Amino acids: CASRRQGKGYTF.

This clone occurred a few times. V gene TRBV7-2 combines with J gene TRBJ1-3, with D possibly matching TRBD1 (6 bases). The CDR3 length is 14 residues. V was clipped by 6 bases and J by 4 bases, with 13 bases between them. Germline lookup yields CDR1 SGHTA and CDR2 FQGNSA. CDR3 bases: TGTGCCAGCAGTTTGGCAGGGACAGGAAACACCATATATTTT. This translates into CASSLAGTGNTIYF.

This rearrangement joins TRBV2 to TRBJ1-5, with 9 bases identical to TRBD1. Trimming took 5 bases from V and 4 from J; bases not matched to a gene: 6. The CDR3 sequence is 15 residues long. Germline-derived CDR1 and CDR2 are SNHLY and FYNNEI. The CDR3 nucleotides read TGTGCCAGCAGTACACAGGGGGCACCGAATCAGCCCCAGCATTTT. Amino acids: CASSTQGAPNQPQHF.

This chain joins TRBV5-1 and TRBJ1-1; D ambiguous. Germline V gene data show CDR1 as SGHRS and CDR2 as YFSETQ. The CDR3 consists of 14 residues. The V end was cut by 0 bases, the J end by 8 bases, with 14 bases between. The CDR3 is CASSLAPEFGEAFF. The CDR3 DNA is TGCGCCAGCAGCTTGGCCCCCGAGTTCGGGGAAGCTTTCTTT.

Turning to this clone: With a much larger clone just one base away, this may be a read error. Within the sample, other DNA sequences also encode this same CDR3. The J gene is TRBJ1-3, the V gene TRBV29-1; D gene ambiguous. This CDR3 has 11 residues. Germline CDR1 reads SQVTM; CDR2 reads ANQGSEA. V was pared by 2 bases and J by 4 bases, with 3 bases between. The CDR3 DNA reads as TGCAGCGTTGAATCAGGAAACACCATATATTTT. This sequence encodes CSVESGNTIYF.

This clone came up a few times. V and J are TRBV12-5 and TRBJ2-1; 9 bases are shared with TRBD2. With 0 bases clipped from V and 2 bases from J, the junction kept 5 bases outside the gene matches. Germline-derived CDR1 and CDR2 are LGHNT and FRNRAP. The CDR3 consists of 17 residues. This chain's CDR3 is CASGLVLTSGPYNEQFF. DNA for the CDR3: TGTGCTAGTGGTTTGGTACTCACTAGCGGGCCCTACAATGAGCAGTTCTTC.

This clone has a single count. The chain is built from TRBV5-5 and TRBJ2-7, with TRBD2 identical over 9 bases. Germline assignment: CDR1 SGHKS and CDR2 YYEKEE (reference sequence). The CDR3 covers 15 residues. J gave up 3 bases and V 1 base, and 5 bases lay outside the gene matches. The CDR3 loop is CASSLSGTSSYEQYF. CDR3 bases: TGTGCCAGCAGCTTGTCCGGGACTAGCAGCTACGAGCAGTACTTC.

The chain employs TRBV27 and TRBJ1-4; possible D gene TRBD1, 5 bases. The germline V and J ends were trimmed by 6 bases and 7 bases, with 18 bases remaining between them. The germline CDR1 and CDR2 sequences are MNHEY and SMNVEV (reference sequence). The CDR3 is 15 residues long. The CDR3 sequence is CASSLLGTAGEKLFF. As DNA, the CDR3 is TGTGCCAGCAGCCTCCTCGGGACCGCTGGTGAAAAACTGTTTTTT.